This passage covers 22 T cell receptor beta chains from one sample sequenced in a study of PD-1 blockade in classical Hodgkin lymphoma. Libraries were prepared by immunoSEQ multiplex PCR; TCRdb keeps only in-frame clonotypes and omits some of them. This table holds approximately 17,000 clones, 90% found once. Time point in this sample: newly diagnosed, previously untreated cHL patient sample. Sequences were obtained from peripheral blood mononuclear cells (PBMCs). These receptor sequences come from a human donor with classical Hodgkin lymphoma.

The chain carries TRBV15 and TRBJ2-1, with 7 bases fitting TRBD2. The CDR3 totals 15 residues. The ends lost 1 base at V and 4 bases at J; junction bases unmatched: 4. Germline lookup yields CDR1 LNHNV and CDR2 YYDKDF (reference sequence). CDR3 loop: CATSRGLADYNEQFF. The CDR3 DNA reads as TGTGCCACCAGCAGAGGGCTAGCGGATTACAATGAGCAGTTCTTC.

J is TRBJ2-7 and V is TRBV5-6; 7 bases line up with TRBD1. The CDR3 extends over 13 amino acids. CDR1 is SGHDT, CDR2 YYEEEE, per germline. V shed 4 bases and J 4 bases; nucleotides not matched to a gene: 5. The chain's CDR3 is CASSLTQGYEQYF. The CDR3 DNA reads as TGTGCCAGCAGCCTCACACAGGGGTACGAGCAGTACTTC.

This clone was detected only once. This sequence joins TRBV28 and TRBJ1-3, with D uncertain. V was shortened by 6 bases and J by 4 bases, with 7 bases between the two germline ends. The CDR3 is 12 residues long. Germline CDR1 MDHEN, CDR2 SYDVKM. CDR3 nucleotide sequence: TGTGCCAGCAGGGGGATGGGAAACACCATATATTTT. Its translation: CASRGMGNTIYF.

The chain is built from TRBV5-6 and TRBJ2-1; 7 positions match TRBD1. CDR3 length equals 15 residues. Germline CDR1 is SGHDT and CDR2 is YYEEEE. With 4 bases clipped from V and 3 bases from J, the junction kept 7 bases outside the gene matches. CDR3 nucleotides: TGTGCCAGCAGCGTGGACAGGACTGGCTACAATGAGCAGTTCTTC. Its translation is CASSVDRTGYNEQFF.

The rearrangement links TRBV9 to TRBJ1-6; no definite D call. This CDR3 comprises 14 residues. V was shortened by 0 bases and J by 5 bases, with 6 bases between the two germline ends. Germline CDR1 reads SGDLS; CDR2 reads YYNGEE. The CDR3, as DNA: TGTGCCAGCAGCGTAGGACATAATAATTCACCCCTCCACTTT. Protein sequence: CASSVGHNNSPLHF.

Only one count was recorded for this clone. The J gene is TRBJ2-5, the V gene TRBV6-5; D gene uncertain. Trimming pared 2 bases from V and 7 bases from J, leaving 11 bases between. The CDR3 has 13 amino acids. Germline CDR1 reads MNHEY; CDR2 reads SVGAGI. In DNA, the CDR3 is TGTGCCAGCAGTTACGCGTCATTGGGGACCCAGTACTTC. Protein product: CASSYASLGTQYF.

This chain joins TRBV6-5 and TRBJ2-6; D tentatively fits TRBD1 or TRBD2 (5 bases each). The V gene's germline CDR1 is MNHEY and CDR2 SVGAGI. Trimming removed 4 bases from V and 1 base from J, with 8 bases in between. The CDR3 consists of 15 residues. As DNA, the CDR3 is TGTGCCAGCAGTTCGGGGCTTTCTGGGGCCAACGTCCTGACTTTC. This gives the protein CASSSGLSGANVLTF.

This clone was observed once. This rearrangement joins TRBV19 to TRBJ2-7; 10 nucleotides agree with TRBD1. Germline CDR1 and CDR2: LNHDA and SQIVND (reference sequence). The CDR3 runs 13 residues. Trimming took 7 bases from V and 7 from J; bases not matched to a gene: 7. DNA for the CDR3: TGTGCCAGTAAATTCGACAGGGGGCGTGAGCAGTACTTC. Its translation: CASKFDRGREQYF.

The chain is built from TRBV5-4 and TRBJ2-7; TRBD2 is a possible D gene (5 bases). There are 14 residues in the CDR3. V gave up 4 bases and J gave up 5 bases, with 16 bases separating them. Germline CDR1 is SGHNT and CDR2 is YYREEE (reference sequence). CDR3 in DNA: TGTGCCAGCAGCCCCGCGGGTAGCGTCAACGAGCAGTACTTC. This gives the protein CASSPAGSVNEQYF.

The chain combines TRBV19 with TRBJ1-5; no firm D call. CDR3 length: 13 amino acids. Deletions cut 3 bases from V and 4 bases from J, with 7 bases between. Germline V gives CDR1 LNHDA, CDR2 SQIVND (reference sequence). The CDR3 loop reads CASSIPQNQPQHF. DNA of the CDR3: TGTGCCAGTAGTATCCCACAGAATCAGCCCCAGCATTTT.

The chain links TRBV7-2 to TRBJ2-7, with 8 bases matching TRBD1. The CDR3 extends over 14 amino acids. Germline CDR1 and CDR2: SGHTA and FQGNSA. The trim removed 5 bases at V and 0 bases at J, leaving 3 bases unmatched. CDR3 nucleotides: TGTGCCAGCAGCCGGGACAGGAGCTCCTACGAGCAGTACTTC. This translates into CASSRDRSSYEQYF.

Concerning this clone itself: An end of the junction differs from the germline gene, which may be a read error. V is TRBV4-1 and J is TRBJ2-5; D is perhaps TRBD2 (5 bases). The CDR3 is 15 residues long. Germline-derived CDR1 and CDR2 are MGHRA and YSYEKL. The CDR3 sequence: CASSQAELNLETQYF. DNA of the CDR3: TGCGCCAGCAGTCAAGCGGAACTTAACTTAGAGACCCAGTACTTC.

V gene TRBV18 combines with J gene TRBJ1-5; tentatively, D is TRBD1 (6 bases). V was shortened by 2 bases and J by 3 bases, with 11 bases between the two germline ends. CDR3 length: 15 residues. Germline V gene sequence: CDR1 KGHSH, CDR2 LQKENI. CDR3 loop: CASSPFQGNNQPQHF. In nucleotides, the CDR3 is TGTGCCAGCTCACCATTTCAGGGGAACAATCAGCCCCAGCATTTT.

This clone was counted a single time. This chain links TRBV18 with TRBJ2-7; D is possibly TRBD2 (6 bases). The CDR3 is made up of 14 amino acids. The V end lost 6 bases, the J end lost 4 bases, and 16 bases lay between the germline ends. Germline values: CDR1 KGHSH, CDR2 LQKENI. DNA for the CDR3: TGTGCCAGCTCGCGACTAGAGGCGGGGTACGAGCAGTACTTC. This codes for CASSRLEAGYEQYF.

The chain is built from TRBV28 and TRBJ1-1; D is perhaps TRBD1 (5 bases). Trimming shortened V by 6 bases and J by 11 bases, and 16 bases separated the two germline ends. The CDR3 runs 12 residues. Germline lookup yields CDR1 MDHEN and CDR2 SYDVKM. The CDR3 spells CASSQGNSYAFF. Written as DNA, the CDR3 is TGTGCCAGCAGCCAGGGTAACTCCTACGCTTTCTTT.

This chain connects TRBV5-1 to TRBJ2-1; 8 bases line up with TRBD1. Looked up from germline, CDR1 is SGHRS and CDR2 is YFSETQ. This CDR3 has 15 residues. J gave up 6 bases and V 4 bases, and 9 bases lay outside the gene matches. The CDR3 reads CASSPGQGLGNEQFF. The DNA of the CDR3 is TGCGCCAGCAGCCCTGGACAGGGTCTAGGCAATGAGCAGTTCTTC.

V usage is TRBV21-1 and J usage is TRBJ1-3; no check of the table's D call, TRBD1, against the DNA was made. TRBV21-1 is shown as a pseudogene. The CDR3 is made up of 17 amino acids. CDR3 amino acids: CASSKYRPGQGTNTIYF. The CDR3 DNA reads TGTGCCAGCAGCAAATATCGACCGGGACAGGGAACAAACACCATATATTTT.

The V and J genes are TRBV6-1 and TRBJ2-1; maybe TRBD1 (5 bases). Germline V gene sequence: CDR1 MNHNS, CDR2 SASEGT. The CDR3 is 17 residues long. With 4 bases removed from V and 3 bases from J, the gap between germline ends came to 19 bases. The CDR3 DNA is TGTGCCAGCAGTGGAAGACACAGGTCCGCTATCTACAATGAGCAGTTCTTC. Protein: CASSGRHRSAIYNEQFF.

The rearrangement uses TRBV28 and TRBJ1-4; D not resolved. This CDR3 comprises 12 residues. From germline, CDR1 is MDHEN and CDR2 SYDVKM. Trimming shortened V by 6 bases and J by 8 bases, and 10 bases separated the two germline ends. The CDR3 loop is CASSRYSEKLFF. The CDR3 bases are TGTGCCAGCAGCCGTTATTCCGAAAAACTGTTTTTT.

The chain recombines TRBV5-1 with TRBJ2-7; 7 bases match TRBD1. Per the germline V gene, CDR1 is SGHRS and CDR2 is YFSETQ. The CDR3 is 14 amino acids. The ends lost 0 bases at V and 7 bases at J; junction bases unmatched: 7. The CDR3 bases are TGCGCCAGCAGCTTGGGAGGGGGCGCGGGTGAGCAGTACTTC. Translated, it gives CASSLGGGAGEQYF.

The V gene is TRBV7-3, the J gene TRBJ1-1, with TRBD1 as a possible D gene (5 bases). Trimming shortened V by 4 bases and J by 3 bases, and 9 bases separated the two germline ends. CDR1 is SGHTA and CDR2 is FQGTGA in the germline V gene. CDR3 size: 13 residues. The DNA for the CDR3 is TGTGCCAGCAGCTCAGGACAAGACACTGAAGCTTTCTTT. Its protein product is CASSSGQDTEAFF.

A note on this clone: A junction boundary mismatches the germline segment, possibly from a read error. The chain employs TRBV4-2 and TRBJ2-2; perhaps D is TRBD1 or TRBD2 (6 bases each). In germline, CDR1 is LGHNA, CDR2 YNFKEQ. The CDR3 consists of 16 residues. The CDR3 loop reads CASNQGGSGYTGELFF. The DNA of the CDR3 is TGTGCCAGCAACCAAGGGGGGAGCGGATACACCGGGGAGCTGTTTTTT.